The subject of this entry is one T cell receptor beta chain. It lacks a known antigen. No qualities accompany the bases; no much larger clone lies one base away. TCRbeta rearrangements were sequenced from genomic DNA using the immunoSEQ assay at survey resolution. Per the authors' processing: A lowest detectable productive clonotype frequency of 2.59 x 10-5 was observed in the TCR sequencing data. Only productive TCRbeta rearrangements, defined as complete and in-frame sequences, were included in the analyses. Clonality for each sample was calculated as Simpson clonality in the immunoSEQ Analyzer version 3.0. Clones were categorized by frequency as very rare, small, medium, large (1-20%) or hyperexpanded (>20%). OLGA 1.2.3 estimated generation probabilities, VDJtools produced V-gene circos plots, VDJdb was queried for specificities, and GLIPH identified CDR3 motifs. TCRdb re-hosts the immuneACCESS table, in-frame sequences only. Its copies lack some clones; in the studies checked, an unresolved V gene accounts for under half of them, and the cause for the rest is not known. D and trimming come from the DNA, and the V and J calls and clone size come from that table. Present in this sample are roughly 48,000 clones, roughly 70% of which were seen just once. The top ten hold approximately 1.4% of the sample.

The healthy controls were 37 blood donors, and the buffy coats of these donors were supplied by the Finnish Red Cross blood service. All TCR-sequenced material derived from peripheral blood: patient blood samples and healthy donor buffy coats. Ficoll-Hypaque gradient centrifugation was used to isolate peripheral blood mononuclear cells. Magnetic purification was used to isolate CD4+ cells from the buffy coats of the healthy controls. Genomic DNA was extracted using the Gentra Puregene Cell and Tissue kit, and a Qubit 2.0 fluorometer was used to quantify it. This specimen comes from a study of STAT5B mutations in CD4+ large granular lymphocyte leukemia (dated by TCRdb to between 2021 and 2022). Describing the broader study: Among healthy controls, the CDR3 'QG' motif was associated with a particular HLA allele. The study compared the TCRbeta repertoires of patients with CD4+ T-cell large granular lymphocyte leukemia against the TCRbeta repertoires of healthy blood donors. Flow cytometry on FACSCanto II or FACSVerse confirmed that purified fractions exceeded 95% purity among lymphocytes.

The junction carries 10 bases between V and J, which are trimmed by 4 bases and 0 bases respectively. The CDR3, from cysteine to phenylalanine, totals 16 residues. The only DNA kept is the CDR3, 48 bases in frame from the first base. CDR1 MNHNY and CDR2 SVGAGI are derived from the germline V gene (reference sequence). What the authors observed across the whole study: Compared with healthy CD4+ repertoires, CD4-sorted patient repertoires appeared more clonal, and this difference remained even after the putative leukemic clones were removed. TRBV06-family usage was enriched among the top patient clones (8/27) compared with healthy controls (2/35). The data were not HLA-matched, and the relatively small sample size could explain the higher clonality seen in CD4+ compared with CD8+ T-LGLL. The main leukemic clonotypes were found to be private to each patient, although around a quarter of the main leukemic clonotypes were detected at low frequency in the non-leukemic repertoires of other patients.

The specimen sequenced was CD4+ T cells from blood buffy coats. This TCR was recovered from a human donor in good health. The sequence is built from TRBV6-6 and TRBJ2-6, with no D gene named confidently. The DNA sequence is as follows: TGTGCCAGCAGTTCCCTTGGTGGCTCTGGGGCCAACGTCCTGACTTTC. Its product reads: CASSSLGGSGANVLTF.